This entry describes one T cell receptor beta chain. These data come from a study of T cell repertoires in cytomegalovirus infection. The CDR3 totals 15 residues. CDR1 is LGHDT, CDR2 YNNKEL, per germline (reference sequence). Trimming stripped 2 bases from V and 6 bases from J, with 14 bases between. TCRdb re-analysed the reads in MiXCR, keeping a single row per CDR3 protein. This sample has hundreds of thousands of distinct CDR3 sequences; roughly a third occur once, and the top ten carry roughly 15%. Sequenced input: PBMCs. This TCR came from a human donor in good health (CMV status not recorded). Some clones in this sample may be carry-over from other donors' samples. The chain links TRBV3-1 to TRBJ2-1; D is perhaps TRBD1 or TRBD2 (5 bases each). The CDR3 protein is CASSQPRGPINEQFF. CDR3 bases: TGTGCCAGCAGCCAACCTCGGGGACCGATCAATGAGCAGTTCTTC.